Given below is one T cell receptor beta chain in context. Its cognate antigen is unknown. This entry comes from a study of post-analysis software for immune sequencing data. Study-wide points: Significantly lower normalized Chao1 diversity was seen in multiple sclerosis patients than in controls.

Unique-molecular-identifier-tagged TCR beta cDNA libraries were used. Input amounts of 1 to 10 million T cells were used. These gave approximately 500,000 cDNA molecules, so each molecule approximated one T cell. TCRdb reprocessed the PCR reads with MiXCR, giving one entry per CDR3 protein. The sample contains about 500,000 distinct CDR3 sequences, under 55% of which appear only once. Material for sequencing was blood. The receptor was isolated from a girl aged 10 to 17 with multiple sclerosis.

The CDR3 region is CASSLLRSGRAEDTQYF. The CDR3 DNA sequence: TGCGCCAGCAGCCTCCTAAGGAGCGGGAGGGCCGAAGATACGCAGTATTTT. V and J are TRBV4-1 and TRBJ2-3; 10 nucleotides match TRBD2. Trimming removed 4 bases from V and 5 bases from J; junction bases left unmatched: 12. The CDR3 has 17 amino acids. Germline V CDR1 and CDR2: MGHRA, YSYEKL.